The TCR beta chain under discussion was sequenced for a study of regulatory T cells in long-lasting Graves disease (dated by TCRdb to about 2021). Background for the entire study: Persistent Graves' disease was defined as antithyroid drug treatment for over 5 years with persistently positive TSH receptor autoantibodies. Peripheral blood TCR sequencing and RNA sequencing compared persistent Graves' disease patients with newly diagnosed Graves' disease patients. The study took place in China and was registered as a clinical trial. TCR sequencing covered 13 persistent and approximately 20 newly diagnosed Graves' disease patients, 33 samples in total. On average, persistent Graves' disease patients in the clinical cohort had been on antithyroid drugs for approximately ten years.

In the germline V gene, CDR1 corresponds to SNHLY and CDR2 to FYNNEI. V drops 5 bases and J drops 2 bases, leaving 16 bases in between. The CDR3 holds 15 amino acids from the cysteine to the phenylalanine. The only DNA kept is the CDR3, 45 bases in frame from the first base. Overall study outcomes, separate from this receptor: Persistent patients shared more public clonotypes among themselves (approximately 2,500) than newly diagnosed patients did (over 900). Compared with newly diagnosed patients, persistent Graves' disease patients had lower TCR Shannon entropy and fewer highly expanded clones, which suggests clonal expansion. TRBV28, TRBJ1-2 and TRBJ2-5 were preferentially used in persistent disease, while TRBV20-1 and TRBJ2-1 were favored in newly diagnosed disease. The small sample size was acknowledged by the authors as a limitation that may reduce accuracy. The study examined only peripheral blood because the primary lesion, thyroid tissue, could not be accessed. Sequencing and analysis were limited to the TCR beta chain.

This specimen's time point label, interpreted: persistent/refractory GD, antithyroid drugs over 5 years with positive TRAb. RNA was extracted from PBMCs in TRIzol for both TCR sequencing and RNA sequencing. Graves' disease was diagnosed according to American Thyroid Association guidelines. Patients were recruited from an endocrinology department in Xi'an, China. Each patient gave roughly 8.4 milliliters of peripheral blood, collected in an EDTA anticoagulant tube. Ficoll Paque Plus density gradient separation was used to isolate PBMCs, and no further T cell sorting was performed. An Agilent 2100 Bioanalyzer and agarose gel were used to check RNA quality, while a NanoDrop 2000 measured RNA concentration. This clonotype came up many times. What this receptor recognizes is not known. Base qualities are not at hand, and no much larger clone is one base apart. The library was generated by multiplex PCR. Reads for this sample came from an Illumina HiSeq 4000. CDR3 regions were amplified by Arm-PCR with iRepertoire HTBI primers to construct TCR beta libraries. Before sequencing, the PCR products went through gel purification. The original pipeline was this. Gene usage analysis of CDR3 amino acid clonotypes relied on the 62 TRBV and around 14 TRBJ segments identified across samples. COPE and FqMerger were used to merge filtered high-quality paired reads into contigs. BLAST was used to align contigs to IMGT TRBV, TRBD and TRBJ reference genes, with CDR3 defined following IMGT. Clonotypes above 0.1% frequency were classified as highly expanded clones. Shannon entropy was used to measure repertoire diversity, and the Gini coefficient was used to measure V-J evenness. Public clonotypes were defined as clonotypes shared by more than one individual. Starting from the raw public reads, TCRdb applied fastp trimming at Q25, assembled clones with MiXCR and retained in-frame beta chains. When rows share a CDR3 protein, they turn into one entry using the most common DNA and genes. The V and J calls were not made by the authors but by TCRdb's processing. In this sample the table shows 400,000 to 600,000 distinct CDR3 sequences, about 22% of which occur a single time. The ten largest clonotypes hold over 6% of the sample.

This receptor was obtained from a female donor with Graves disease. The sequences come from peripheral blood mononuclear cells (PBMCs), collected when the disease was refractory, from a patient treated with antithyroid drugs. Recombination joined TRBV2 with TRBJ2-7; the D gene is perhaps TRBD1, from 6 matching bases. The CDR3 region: CASSLDSLLAYEQYF. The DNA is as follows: TGTGCCAGCAGTTTGGACAGCCTCCTCGCCTACGAGCAGTACTTC.